The clone carrying this T cell receptor (beta chain) showed up many times. This entry comes from a study of T cells in Graves' hyperthyroidism and ophthalmopathy. V was cut by 5 bases and J by 11 bases, with 21 bases left in between. Germline assignment: CDR1 LNHNV and CDR2 YYDKDF (reference sequence). There are 14 residues in the CDR3. Amplification of TCR beta CDR3 regions was performed using RNA transcripts as template. During a first-round RT-PCR of the TCR CDR3, the HTBI primer set was used. TCRdb passed the multiplex PCR reads through MiXCR, listing each CDR3 protein once. The sample yields 150,000 to 200,000 distinct CDR3 sequences, 17% seen once.

This TCR derives from a woman aged 45 to 65 with Graves' hyperthyroidism. The gene calls are TRBV15 and TRBJ1-1; a weak D match, TRBD1 (6 bases). Material for sequencing was blood. The DNA of the CDR3 is TGTGCCACCAGCCCTACTCAGGGGCTCTTGGGGGCTTTCTTT. Protein product: CATSPTQGLLGAFF.